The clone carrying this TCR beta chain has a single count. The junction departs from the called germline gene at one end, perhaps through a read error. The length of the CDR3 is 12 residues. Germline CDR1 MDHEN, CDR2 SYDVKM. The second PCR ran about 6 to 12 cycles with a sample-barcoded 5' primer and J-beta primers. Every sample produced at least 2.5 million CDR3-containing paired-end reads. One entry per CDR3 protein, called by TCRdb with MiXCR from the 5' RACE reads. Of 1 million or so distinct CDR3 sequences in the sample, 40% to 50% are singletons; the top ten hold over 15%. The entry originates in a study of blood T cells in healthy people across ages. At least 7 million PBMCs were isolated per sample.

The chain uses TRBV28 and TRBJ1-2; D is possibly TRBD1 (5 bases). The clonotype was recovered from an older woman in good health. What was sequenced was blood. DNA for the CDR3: TGTACCAGCAGTCCCATCAGGGAGCGCTACACCTTC. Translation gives CTSSPIRERYTF.